The present TCR beta chain was sequenced within a study of blood T cell repertoires in COVID-19. Study context: Both acute and convalescent COVID-19 samples were obtained from the United States, Italy and Spain. PBMCs, B-cell-depleted T cells, or T cells provided the cDNA or gDNA that made up the material.

CDR3 size: 15 residues. V shed 7 bases, J shed 2 bases, and the junction held 10 bases outside the gene matches. CDR1 is SGHRS and CDR2 is YFSETQ in the germline V gene. Original analysis: Amplified reference gene primers provided the basis for estimating nucleated cell counts. The data were produced by immunoSEQ multiplex PCR, yet TCRdb's version contains in-frame clones alone and is incomplete. V, J and clone size reflect that table, while D and trimming were determined from the DNA. The sample contains some 200,000 clones, about 85% of which appear only once. Sequencing was carried out using peripheral blood. The TCR comes from a woman aged 70-85 years with COVID-19, enrolled during active disease. The chain carries TRBV5-1 and TRBJ2-3, with 7 bases aligning to TRBD2. The CDR3: CASGPGRASTDTQYF. CDR3 DNA sequence: TGCGCCAGCGGGCCTGGGAGGGCTTCCACAGATACGCAGTATTTT.